This TCR beta chain was recovered during a study of blood T cell repertoires in COVID-19. The wider study: Samples taken during acute and convalescent COVID-19 were collected in the United States, Italy and Spain. PBMCs, B-cell-depleted T cells, or T cells provided the cDNA or gDNA that made up the material.

Original analysis: Amplified reference gene primers provided the basis for estimating nucleated cell counts. Clones were sequenced by immunoSEQ multiplex PCR, and TCRdb holds only the in-frame ones, with some missing. D and trimming come from the DNA, and the V and J calls and clone size come from that table. The table lists 200,000 to 250,000 clones, roughly 84% of them singletons. The ends were cut back, 2 bases at V and 4 bases at J, with 6 bases in the middle. CDR1 is MGHDK and CDR2 is SYGVNS in the germline V gene. This CDR3 comprises 14 residues. The chain is built from TRBV25-1 and TRBJ2-6, with D unresolved. The TCR sequence derives from a woman aged 30 to 39 who had recovered from COVID-19. Sequencing input: peripheral blood. The CDR3 reads CASSEPSGANVLTF. The CDR3 DNA follows: TGTGCCAGCAGTGAACCTTCCGGGGCCAACGTCCTGACTTTC.